These 26 T cell receptor beta chains were sequenced from one sample in a study of Graves' ophthalmopathy and Graves' hyperthyroidism. TCR beta CDR3 amplification used RNA transcripts. First-round RT-PCR with HTBI primers preceded a second-round multiplex PCR. TCRdb re-analysed the multiplex PCR reads in MiXCR, keeping a single row per CDR3 protein. The sample lists hundreds of thousands of distinct CDR3 sequences; about two fifths were seen once. Sequencing was done on a sample of peripheral blood. Receptors were obtained from an adult man with Graves' ophthalmopathy.

As regards this clonotype: A much larger clone sits a single nucleotide away, making a read error possible. The genes are TRBV7-9 and TRBJ2-2; 12 bases agree with TRBD1. Looked up from germline, CDR1 is SEHNR and CDR2 is FQNEAQ (reference sequence). This CDR3 is built from 15 residues. V trimming: 5 bases; J trimming: 5 bases; junction bases outside the gene matches: 3. CDR3 DNA sequence: TGTGCCAGCAGCCCGGGACAGGGGGCGACCGGGGAGCTGTTTTTT. It encodes CASSPGQGATGELFF.

The CDR3 here is CAISDNSGRELFF. The CDR3 DNA reads as TGTGCCATCAGCGATAATAGCGGGAGGGAGCTGTTTTTT. This sequence joins TRBV10-3 and TRBJ2-2, with TRBD2 matching over 8 bases. The CDR3 totals 13 residues. The V gene end was trimmed by 6 bases and the J gene end by 9 bases; junction bases not matched to a gene: 6. CDR1 ENHRY and CDR2 SYGVKD come from the germline V gene.

This clonotype was found a few times. In DNA, the CDR3 is TGTGCCAGCACCCGATGGTCGAATAGCAATCAGCCCCAGCATTTT. It yields the protein CASTRWSNSNQPQHF. The chain combines TRBV27 with TRBJ1-5; no clear D gene. The CDR3 is made up of 15 amino acids. Germline V gives CDR1 MNHEY, CDR2 SMNVEV (reference sequence). V lost 7 bases and J 0 bases, leaving 13 bases between the germline ends.

In this sample, this clonotype turned up many times. The V call is TRBV19, the J call TRBJ2-5; D gene unclear. CDR3 length: 15 residues. Germline CDR1 is LNHDA and CDR2 is SQIVND (reference sequence). V was clipped by 9 bases and J by 5 bases, with 22 bases between them. CDR3 in DNA: TGTGCCAGCAGCCCCCACCCCCGTTTCGGGGAGACCCAGTACTTC. It encodes CASSPHPRFGETQYF.

In regard to this clonotype: The junction departs from the called germline gene at one end, perhaps through a read error. The chain couples TRBV2 to TRBJ1-4, with D possibly TRBD1 on 6 matching bases. This CDR3 is built from 16 residues. From germline, CDR1 is SNHLY and CDR2 FYNNEI. The CDR3 region has the DNA TGTGCCGGCAGTTTATACCAGTCAGGGGTGAGGGAAAAACTGTTTTTT. The encoded protein is CAGSLYQSGVREKLFF. The whole variable domain, remainder taken from reference TRBV2 and TRBJ1-4, is EPEVTQTPSHQVTQMGQEVILRCVPISNHLYFYWYRQILGQKVEFLVSFYNNEISEKSEIFDDQFSVERPDGSNFTLKIRSTKLEDSAMYFCAGSLYQSGVREKLFFGSGTQLSVL.

A remark on this clonotype: This may stem from a read error, because a much larger clone lies one nucleotide away. The V gene is TRBV20-1, the J gene TRBJ1-1; possibly TRBD1 for D (5 bases). The length of the CDR3 is 12 residues. Germline values: CDR1 DFQATT, CDR2 SNEGSKA (reference sequence). Here the CDR3 DNA reads TGCAGTGCAAGGAGGGGAACCACTAAAGCTTTCTTT. It translates to CSARRGTTKAFF.

This clonotype was counted a few times. V gene TRBV4-1 combines with J gene TRBJ2-7; 14 nucleotides match TRBD2. Unmatched junction bases numbered 17, after V lost 5 bases and J lost 5 bases. From germline, CDR1 is MGHRA and CDR2 YSYEKL. This CDR3 comprises 19 residues. The CDR3 sequence: CASSWNPRTSGRSSHEQYF. DNA of the CDR3: TGCGCCAGCAGCTGGAACCCTAGGACTAGCGGGAGGTCTTCCCACGAGCAGTACTTC.

The chain is built from TRBV24-1 and TRBJ1-2; no clear D gene. CDR1 and CDR2 from the germline V gene are KGHDR and SFDVKD. The CDR3 totals 11 residues. The V gene lost 4 bases and the J gene lost 8 bases, with 7 bases spanning the gap. In DNA, the CDR3 is TGTGCCACCAGTGACACCGAAGGCTACACCTTC. It translates to CATSDTEGYTF.

This clonotype was counted ten times or more. The chain couples TRBV9 to TRBJ1-3, with unresolved D. The germline V gene has CDR1 SGDLS and CDR2 YYNGEE. CDR3 length: 15 amino acids. Between the trimmed V and J ends, which lost 4 bases and 0 bases, there was a span of 11 bases. The CDR3 sequence is CASSPSHRSGNTIYF. The DNA for the CDR3 is TGTGCCAGCAGCCCCTCTCATCGCTCTGGAAACACCATATATTTT.

A note on this clonotype: Germline is not matched at one junction end, which may reflect a read error. The rearrangement uses TRBV5-1 and TRBJ1-3; maybe TRBD1 (5 bases). The germline CDR1 and CDR2 sequences are SGHRS and YFSETQ. The CDR3 spans 15 residues. The CDR3 DNA reads TGTGCCAGCAGCGGGGCCAAGTACTCTGGAAACACCATATATTTT. It translates to CASSGAKYSGNTIYF.

Many counts were recorded for this clonotype. The V and J genes are TRBV29-1 and TRBJ2-7, with 9 positions matching TRBD1. V gave up 6 bases and J gave up 5 bases; unmatched junction bases: 8. The CDR3 spans 13 residues. Germline V gene sequence: CDR1 SQVTM, CDR2 ANQGSEA. The CDR3 is CSVDGTGPNEQYF. The CDR3, as DNA: TGCAGCGTCGACGGGACAGGGCCTAACGAGCAGTACTTC.

This clonotype was counted at least ten times. The chain combines TRBV7-9 with TRBJ2-7; no clear D gene. V lost 3 bases to trimming and J lost 2 bases, with 5 bases between them. This CDR3 comprises 12 residues. Germline assignment: CDR1 SEHNR and CDR2 FQNEAQ (reference sequence). This CDR3 is CASSFIPYEQYF. For the CDR3, the DNA is TGTGCCAGCAGCTTTATCCCCTACGAGCAGTACTTC. The full variable domain, completed using reference TRBV7-9 and TRBJ2-7, is DTGVSQNPRHKITKRGQNVTFRCDPISEHNRLYWYRQTLGQGPEFLTYFQNEAQLEKSRLLSDRFSAERPKGSFSTLEIQRTEQGDSAMYLCASSFIPYEQYFGPGTRLTVT.

Comments on this clonotype: A much more abundant neighbour one base away suggests this may be a read error. The rearrangement links TRBV20-1 to TRBJ2-5; 7 bases line up with TRBD2. Germline values: CDR1 DFQATT, CDR2 SNEGSKA (reference sequence). With 0 bases clipped from V and 2 bases from J, the junction kept 3 bases outside the gene matches. The CDR3 is 14 amino acids. CDR3 sequence reads: CSARDGEGQETQYF. In DNA, the CDR3 is TGCAGTGCTAGAGACGGGGAGGGTCAAGAGACCCAGTACTTC.

As to this clonotype: A read error may be the cause here, since a much bigger clone is one base away. The V and J genes are TRBV7-9 and TRBJ2-5; 7 bases map to TRBD1. The CDR3 length is 13 residues. Germline V CDR1 and CDR2: SEHNR, FQNEAQ (reference sequence). J was trimmed by 7 bases and V by 5 bases; bases with no gene match: 7. The CDR3 DNA follows: TGTGCCAGCAGCCAAGGGGGCGGAGGGACCCAGTACTTC. It specifies CASSQGGGGTQYF. Drawing the rest from reference TRBV7-9 and TRBJ2-5, the complete variable domain is DTGVSQNPRHKITKRGQNVTFRCDPISEHNRLYWYRQTLGQGPEFLTYFQNEAQLEKSRLLSDRFSAERPKGSFSTLEIQRTEQGDSAMYLCASSQGGGGTQYFGPGTRLLVL.

This clonotype showed up just a few times. The chain employs TRBV5-1 and TRBJ2-7; 13 bases map to TRBD2. The CDR3 spans 18 residues. Germline CDR1 and CDR2: SGHRS and YFSETQ. The V and J ends lost 4 bases and 6 bases, in that order; junction bases with no gene match: 16. The CDR3 region has the DNA TGCGCCAGCAGCCCTCTCCCCATGGGACTAGCGGGATCGGGCGAGCAGTACTTC. It codes for CASSPLPMGLAGSGEQYF.

The gene calls are TRBV2 and TRBJ2-7; D is unresolved. The CDR3 runs 13 residues. V dropped 8 bases and J dropped 3 bases, with 14 bases sitting between them. Germline CDR1 reads SNHLY; CDR2 reads FYNNEI. The CDR3 DNA reads TGTGCCAGCCAAATAGGGCGAAGCTACGAGCAGTACTTC. Encoded protein: CASQIGRSYEQYF.

The rearrangement uses TRBV4-2 and TRBJ1-2; 8 bases align to TRBD1. Unmatched junction bases numbered 7, after V lost 1 base and J lost 6 bases. This CDR3 is built from 15 residues. Germline CDR1 is LGHNA and CDR2 is YNFKEQ. The CDR3, as DNA: TGTGCCAGCAGCCAAGCCCCGGACAGGGAGAATGGCTACACCTTC. Encoded protein: CASSQAPDRENGYTF.

V and J are TRBV7-8 and TRBJ2-7; 8 nucleotides match TRBD1. With V trimmed by 2 bases and J by 1 base, 4 bases remained unmatched. This CDR3 contains 15 residues. Germline loops: CDR1 SGHVS, CDR2 FQNEAQ. CDR3 loop: CASSLPGGASYEQYF. The CDR3 nucleotides read TGTGCCAGCAGCTTACCAGGGGGCGCGTCCTACGAGCAGTACTTC.

The chain combines TRBV20-1 with TRBJ1-1; 9 nucleotides align to TRBD1. J gave up 5 bases and V 2 bases, and 6 bases lay outside the gene matches. This CDR3 comprises 14 residues. Germline V gives CDR1 DFQATT, CDR2 SNEGSKA (reference sequence). The CDR3 loop is CSARPWTGVTEAFF. The CDR3, as DNA: TGCAGTGCTAGACCATGGACAGGGGTTACTGAAGCTTTCTTT.

This clonotype was counted at least ten times. The V call is TRBV9, the J call TRBJ1-2; unclear D gene. The V gene lost 6 bases and the J gene lost 6 bases, with 12 bases spanning the gap. The CDR3 has 12 amino acids. Germline values: CDR1 SGDLS, CDR2 YYNGEE. The CDR3 reads CASKGGYDGYTF. The CDR3 DNA reads as TGTGCCAGCAAGGGCGGATACGATGGCTACACCTTC.

Concerning this clonotype: Given a much more abundant clone one base away, this may be a read error. The J gene is TRBJ2-7, the V gene TRBV19, with a tentative D call TRBD2 (5 bases). The CDR3 is 15 residues long. Germline CDR1 and CDR2: LNHDA and SQIVND (reference sequence). CDR3 amino acids: CASSISAIGGYEQCF. The CDR3 DNA reads TGTGCCAGTAGTATTTCGGCGATCGGAGGCTACGAGCAGTGCTTC.

This clonotype was counted between two and nine times. A much larger clone sits a single nucleotide away, making a read error possible. The chain is built from TRBV12-3 or TRBV12-4 and TRBJ1-1; 8 nucleotides match TRBD1. The CDR3 covers 15 residues. V lost 6 bases to trimming and J lost 5 bases; unmatched junction nucleotides: 11. Written as DNA, the CDR3 is TGTGCCAGCAGCAATCGACAGGGGTCGGAGACTGAAGCTTTCTTT. Protein: CASSNRQGSETEAFF.

This clonotype was seen at least ten times. The chain is built from TRBV5-1 and TRBJ1-1; 7 bases are shared with TRBD1. Trimming at V came to 4 bases and at J to 5 bases, leaving 8 bases not matched to a gene. This CDR3 contains 14 residues. CDR1 SGHRS and CDR2 YFSETQ come from the germline V gene. CDR3: CASSQGVGKTEAFF. The CDR3 DNA follows: TGCGCCAGCAGCCAGGGGGTGGGTAAAACTGAAGCTTTCTTT. Full variable domain (missing parts from reference TRBV5-1 and TRBJ1-1): KAGVTQTPRYLIKTRGQQVTLSCSPISGHRSVSWYQQTPGQGLQFLFEYFSETQRNKGNFPGRFSGRQFSNSRSEMNVSTLELGDSALYLCASSQGVGKTEAFFGQGTRLTVV.

The rearrangement joins TRBV2 to TRBJ2-1; 10 bases are a match to TRBD2. V trimming: 5 bases; J trimming: 9 bases; junction bases outside the gene matches: 4. CDR1 is SNHLY and CDR2 is FYNNEI in the germline V gene. This CDR3 has 13 amino acids. This CDR3 reads CASSSGGAGEQFF. For the CDR3, the DNA is TGTGCCAGCAGTAGCGGGGGGGCCGGTGAGCAGTTCTTC.

On this clonotype itself: This sequence may be a read error, since a much larger clone differs from it by one base. The chain joins TRBV7-2 to TRBJ1-5; no reliable D call. This CDR3 spans 19 amino acids. CDR1 is SGHTA and CDR2 is FQGNSA in the germline V gene. Trimming pared 5 bases from V and 2 bases from J, leaving 25 bases between. The chain's CDR3 is CASSPTPGTAGYGNQPQHF. CDR3 DNA sequence: TGTGCCAGCAGCCCAACACCGGGCACTGCGGGATATGGCAATCAGCCCCAGCATTTT.

This clonotype was counted once. The chain combines TRBV7-8 with TRBJ1-4; 7 bases are a match to TRBD1. V trimming: 1 base; J trimming: 7 bases; junction bases outside the gene matches: 6. Per the germline V gene, CDR1 is SGHVS and CDR2 is FQNEAQ. This CDR3 comprises 15 residues. CDR3 amino acids: CASSLVRTGAEKLFF. Here the CDR3 DNA reads TGTGCCAGCAGCTTAGTTCGGACAGGCGCTGAAAAACTGTTTTTT.